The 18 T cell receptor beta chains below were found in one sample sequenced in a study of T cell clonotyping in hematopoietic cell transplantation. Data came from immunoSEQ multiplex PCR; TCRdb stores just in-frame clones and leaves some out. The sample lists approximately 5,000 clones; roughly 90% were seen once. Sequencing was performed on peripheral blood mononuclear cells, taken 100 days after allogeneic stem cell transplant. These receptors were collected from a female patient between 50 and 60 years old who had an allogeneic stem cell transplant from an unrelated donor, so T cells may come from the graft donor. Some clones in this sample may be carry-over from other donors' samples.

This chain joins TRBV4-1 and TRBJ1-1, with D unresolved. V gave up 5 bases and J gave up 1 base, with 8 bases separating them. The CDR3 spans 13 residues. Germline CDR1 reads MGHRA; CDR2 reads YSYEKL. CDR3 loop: CASSYSGNTEAFF. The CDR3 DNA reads TGCGCCAGCAGCTATAGCGGGAACACTGAAGCTTTCTTT.

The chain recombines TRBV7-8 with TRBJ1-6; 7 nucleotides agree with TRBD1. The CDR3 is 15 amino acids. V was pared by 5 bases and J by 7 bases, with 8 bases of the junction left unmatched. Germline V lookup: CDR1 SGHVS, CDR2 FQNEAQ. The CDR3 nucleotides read TGTGCCAGCAGCCAACGGGACAGCTTCAATTCACCCCTCCACTTT. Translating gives CASSQRDSFNSPLHF.

CDR3 sequence: CASSFPRDAVRSPLHF. In DNA form, the CDR3 reads TGTGCCAGCAGCTTTCCCCGGGACGCCGTTAGGTCACCCCTCCACTTT. The chain couples TRBV11-2 to TRBJ1-6; D is perhaps TRBD1 (5 bases). V was trimmed by 3 bases and J by 10 bases, leaving 19 bases between them. From germline, CDR1 is SGHAT and CDR2 FQNNGV. The CDR3 loop spans 16 amino acids.

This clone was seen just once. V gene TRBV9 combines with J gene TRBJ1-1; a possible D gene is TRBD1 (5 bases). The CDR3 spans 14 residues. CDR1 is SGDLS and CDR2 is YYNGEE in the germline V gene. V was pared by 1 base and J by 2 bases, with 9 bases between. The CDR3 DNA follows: TGTGCCAGCAGCGTACAGGGTTTTAACACTGAAGCTTTCTTT. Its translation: CASSVQGFNTEAFF.

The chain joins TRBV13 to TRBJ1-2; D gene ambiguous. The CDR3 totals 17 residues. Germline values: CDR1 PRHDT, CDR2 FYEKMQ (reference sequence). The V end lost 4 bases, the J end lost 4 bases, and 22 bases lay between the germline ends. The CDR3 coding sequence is TGTGCCAGCAGCTCCCCCCCTCCTGCGGTAACACTCTATGGCTACACCTTC. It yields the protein CASSSPPPAVTLYGYTF.

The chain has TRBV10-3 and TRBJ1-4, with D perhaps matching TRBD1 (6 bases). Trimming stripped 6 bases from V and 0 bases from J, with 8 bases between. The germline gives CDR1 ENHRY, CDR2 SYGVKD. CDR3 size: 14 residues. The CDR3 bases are TGTGCCATCAGCCGGACAGCAACTAATGAAAAACTGTTTTTT. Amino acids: CAISRTATNEKLFF.

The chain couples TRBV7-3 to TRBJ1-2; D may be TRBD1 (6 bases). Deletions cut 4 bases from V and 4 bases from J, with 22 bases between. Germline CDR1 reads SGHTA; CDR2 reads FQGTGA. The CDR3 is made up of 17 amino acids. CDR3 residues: CASSSGAGVFRSYGYTF. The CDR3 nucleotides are TGTGCCAGCAGCTCGGGGGCAGGGGTTTTCCGGAGCTATGGCTACACCTTC.

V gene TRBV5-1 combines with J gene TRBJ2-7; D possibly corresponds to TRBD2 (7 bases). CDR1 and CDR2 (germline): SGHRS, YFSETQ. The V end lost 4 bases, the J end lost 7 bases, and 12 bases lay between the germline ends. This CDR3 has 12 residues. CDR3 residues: CASSPRGGEQYF. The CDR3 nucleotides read TGCGCCAGCAGCCCGAGGGGGGGGGAGCAGTACTTC.

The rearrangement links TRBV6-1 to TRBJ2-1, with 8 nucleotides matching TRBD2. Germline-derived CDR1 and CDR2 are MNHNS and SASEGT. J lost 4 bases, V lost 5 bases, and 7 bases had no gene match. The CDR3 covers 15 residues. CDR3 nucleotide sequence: TGTGCCAGCAGTCCCGGGGGGGGCGGGTACAATGAGCAGTTCTTC. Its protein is CASSPGGGGYNEQFF.

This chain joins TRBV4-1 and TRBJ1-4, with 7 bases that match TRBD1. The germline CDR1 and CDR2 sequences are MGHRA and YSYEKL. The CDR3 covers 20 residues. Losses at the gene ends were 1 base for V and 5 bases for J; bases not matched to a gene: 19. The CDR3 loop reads CASSQGPRGAGGGMNEKLFF. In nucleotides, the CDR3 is TGCGCCAGCAGCCAAGGCCCCAGGGGGGCAGGGGGAGGGATGAATGAAAAACTGTTTTTT.

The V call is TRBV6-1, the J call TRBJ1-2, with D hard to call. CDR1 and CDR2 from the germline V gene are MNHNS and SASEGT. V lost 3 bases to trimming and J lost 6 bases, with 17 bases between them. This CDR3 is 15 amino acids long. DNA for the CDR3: TGTGCCAGCAGTGACCTCGGACGGTCCGTCGATGGCTACACCTTC. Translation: CASSDLGRSVDGYTF.

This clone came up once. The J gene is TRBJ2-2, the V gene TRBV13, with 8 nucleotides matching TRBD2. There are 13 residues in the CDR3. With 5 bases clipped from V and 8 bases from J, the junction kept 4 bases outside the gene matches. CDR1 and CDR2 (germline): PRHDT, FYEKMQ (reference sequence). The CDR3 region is CASSVSSGGELFF. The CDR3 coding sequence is TGTGCCAGCAGCGTATCTAGCGGGGGGGAGCTGTTTTTT.

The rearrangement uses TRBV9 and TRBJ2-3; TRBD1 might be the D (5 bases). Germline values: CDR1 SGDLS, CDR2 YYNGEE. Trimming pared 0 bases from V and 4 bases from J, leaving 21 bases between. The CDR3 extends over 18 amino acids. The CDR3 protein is CASSVDYMWEGVADTQYF. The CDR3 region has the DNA TGTGCCAGCAGCGTAGATTATATGTGGGAAGGGGTGGCAGATACGCAGTATTTT.

This CDR3 is CSVSRAREDGRGTEAFF. In DNA form, the CDR3 reads TGCAGCGTTTCCCGGGCACGGGAGGATGGGCGGGGCACTGAAGCTTTCTTT. The rearrangement links TRBV29-1 to TRBJ1-1, with D unclear. Germline CDR1 and CDR2: SQVTM and ANQGSEA. Between the trimmed V and J ends, which lost 5 bases and 4 bases, there was a span of 26 bases. This CDR3 spans 17 amino acids. The whole variable domain, remainder taken from reference TRBV29-1 and TRBJ1-1, is SAVISQKPSRDICQRGTSLTIQCQVDSQVTMMFWYRQQPGQSLTLIATANQGSEATYESGFVIDKFPISRPNLTFSTLTVSNMSPEDSSIYLCSVSRAREDGRGTEAFFGQGTRLTVV.

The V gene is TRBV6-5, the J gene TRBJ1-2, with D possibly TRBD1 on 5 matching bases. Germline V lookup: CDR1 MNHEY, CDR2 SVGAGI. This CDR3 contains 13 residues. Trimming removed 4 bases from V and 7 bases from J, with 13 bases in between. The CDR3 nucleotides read TGTGCCAGCAGTTCCCGATCGGGGGGTGGCTACACCTTC. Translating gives CASSSRSGGGYTF.

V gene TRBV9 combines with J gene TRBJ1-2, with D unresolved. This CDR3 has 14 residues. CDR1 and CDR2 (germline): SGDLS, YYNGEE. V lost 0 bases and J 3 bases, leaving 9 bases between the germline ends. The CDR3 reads CASSVARSDYGYTF. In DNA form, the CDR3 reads TGTGCCAGCAGCGTAGCTAGGAGCGACTATGGCTACACCTTC. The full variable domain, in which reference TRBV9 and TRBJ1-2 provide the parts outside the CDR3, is DSGVTQTPKHLITATGQRVTLRCSPRSGDLSVYWYQQSLDQGLQFLIQYYNGEERAKGNILERFSAQQFPDLHSELNLSSLELGDSALYFCASSVARSDYGYTFGSGTRLTVV.

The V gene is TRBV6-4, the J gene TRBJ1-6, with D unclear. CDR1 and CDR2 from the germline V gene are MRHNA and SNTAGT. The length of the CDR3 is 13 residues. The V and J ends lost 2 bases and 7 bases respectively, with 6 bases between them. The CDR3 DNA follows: TGTGCCAGCAGTGACAGGGAAAATTCACCCCTCCACTTT. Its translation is CASSDRENSPLHF.

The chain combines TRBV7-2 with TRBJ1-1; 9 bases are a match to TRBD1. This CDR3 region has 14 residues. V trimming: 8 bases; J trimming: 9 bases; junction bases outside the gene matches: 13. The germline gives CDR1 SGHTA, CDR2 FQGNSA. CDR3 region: CASASGHGTGKAFF. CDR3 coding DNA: TGTGCCAGCGCCTCAGGTCATGGGACAGGGAAAGCTTTCTTT.